The present TCR beta chain was sequenced within a study of blood T cell repertoires in COVID-19. As for the study in general: Samples of COVID-19 (acute and convalescent) were obtained from the United States, Italy and Spain. PBMCs, B-cell-depleted T cells, or T cells provided the cDNA or gDNA that made up the material.

The cohort comprised adults aged about 18 to 100 years residing in 24 US areas. In the original processing: By means of reference gene primer amplification, nucleated cell counts were estimated. Measured with immunoSEQ multiplex PCR; TCRdb has only the in-frame clones, and not every one. D and trimming come from the DNA, and the V and J calls and clone size come from that table. Among roughly 290,000 clones listed, around 87% were seen once. V was shortened by 1 base and J by 0 bases, with 7 bases between the two germline ends. CDR3 size: 15 residues. Germline CDR1 LGHDT, CDR2 YNNKEL (reference sequence).

The sequence came from a woman in her late teens or twenties with acute COVID-19. This chain connects TRBV3-1 (or the pseudogene TRBV3-2) to TRBJ1-5; weak D call: TRBD1 (5 bases). Specimen: PBMCs or T cells enriched from blood (not recorded which). CDR3 in DNA: TGTGCCAGCAGCCAAGCAGGGCGTAGCAATCAGCCCCAGCATTTT. This gives the protein CASSQAGRSNQPQHF.